This T cell receptor beta chain was sequenced for a study of Ad26.COV2.S vaccination and SARS-CoV-2 variants. In regard to this clone: Its specificity is unknown.

Sequenced by immunoSEQ multiplex PCR; TCRdb stores in-frame clones only, minus some. This repertoire shows around 250,000 clones, 87% found once; its top ten account for just under 3%. Specified treatment: roughly 20 received Ad26.COV2.S at low or high dose, single or two shots; several received placebo; per-sample allocation not given. Day 63 after the first injection of vaccine or placebo was the sampling time. Donation came from an adult in Boston who was aged 18-55 years. Findings and caveats of the study: Vaccinated and placebo-treated recipients had similar non-spike TCR breadth.

The CDR3 loop spans 15 amino acids. V gave up 7 bases and J gave up 3 bases, with 17 bases separating them. From germline, CDR1 is KGHSH and CDR2 LQKENI. This clonotype was obtained from a person aged 18-60 years who received the Ad26.COV2.S COVID-19 vaccine or a placebo. The chain uses TRBV18 and TRBJ2-3; D is perhaps TRBD1 (5 bases). Specimen: peripheral blood, collected in a trial of Ad26.COV2.S vaccine versus placebo. CDR3 protein: CASFLQSGRTDTQYF. The CDR3 nucleotides read TGTGCCAGCTTCCTTCAGTCAGGGCGAACAGATACGCAGTATTTT. The full variable domain, its missing parts supplied by reference TRBV18 and TRBJ2-3, is NAGVMQNPRHLVRRRGQEARLRCSPMKGHSHVYWYRQLPEEGLKFMVYLQKENIIDESGMPKERFSAEFPKEGPSILRIQQVVRGDSAAYFCASFLQSGRTDTQYFGPGTRLTVL.